Listed below are T cell receptor beta chains from one sample, sequenced in a study of human T cells and chemical hapten exposure. TCRdb fed the RACE reads into MiXCR, producing one record per CDR3 protein. The repertoire holds more than 300,000 distinct CDR3 sequences, with more than 4.5% as singletons. The sample consisted of whole blood, taken in connection with sensitization to the hapten diphenylcyclopropenone (DPC). Every receptor here comes from a woman between 45 and 65 years old with alopecia areata. Some clones in this sample may be carry-over from other donors' samples. CDR3s include the opening cysteine and the closing phenylalanine or tryptophan. A D gene is named only where the DNA matches it firmly. Not all rows give a size; the values are once, few, many and, for expanded clones, a class.

v_gene: TRBV27; j_gene: TRBJ1-1; d_gene: TRBD1; abundance: many; CDR3aa: CASSSTSGQMNTEAFF; CDR3nt: TGTGCCAGCAGTTCCACGTCGGGACAGATGAACACTGAAGCTTTCTTT
v_gene: TRBV10-1; j_gene: TRBJ2-2; d_gene: TRBD2; abundance: few; CDR3aa: CASSDLASGYTGELFF; CDR3nt: TGCGCCAGCAGTGATTTGGCTAGCGGTTACACCGGGGAGCTGTTTTTT
v_gene: TRBV4-1; j_gene: TRBJ2-7; d_gene: .; abundance: many; CDR3aa: CASSQVNSAHEQYF; CDR3nt: TGCGCCAGCAGCCAAGTTAACAGCGCCCACGAGCAGTACTTC
v_gene: TRBV18; j_gene: TRBJ1-1; d_gene: .; abundance: .; CDR3aa: CASSPLLGGNTEAFF; CDR3nt: TGTGCCAGCTCACCCTTGTTAGGGGGGAACACTGAAGCTTTCTTT
v_gene: TRBV3-1; j_gene: TRBJ2-7; d_gene: TRBD2; abundance: few; CDR3aa: CASSASGPYEQYF; CDR3nt: TGTGCCAGCAGCGCTAGCGGACCCTACGAGCAGTACTTC
v_gene: TRBV7-4; j_gene: TRBJ2-7; d_gene: .; abundance: .; CDR3aa: CASSLSAQSYEQYF; CDR3nt: TGTGCCAGCAGCTTATCCGCACAGTCCTACGAGCAGTACTTC
v_gene: TRBV20-1; j_gene: TRBJ2-3; d_gene: .; abundance: few; CDR3aa: CSARPRGSERAEADTQYF; CDR3nt: TGCAGTGCTAGACCCCGAGGGAGCGAGCGGGCGGAGGCAGATACGCAGTATTTT
v_gene: TRBV9; j_gene: TRBJ2-7; d_gene: .; abundance: many; CDR3aa: CASSPGGSGLYEQYF; CDR3nt: TGTGCCAGCAGCCCCGGGGGTAGCGGCCTGTACGAGCAGTACTTC
v_gene: TRBV10-3; j_gene: TRBJ2-7; d_gene: .; abundance: .; CDR3aa: CAISDLGGPSYEQYF; CDR3nt: TGTGCCATCAGTGATTTGGGGGGGCCCTCCTACGAGCAGTACTTC
v_gene: TRBV11-2; j_gene: TRBJ1-1; d_gene: .; abundance: .; CDR3aa: CASNYRPLNTEAFF; CDR3nt: TGTGCCAGCAATTACAGGCCTTTGAACACTGAAGCTTTCTTT
v_gene: TRBV5-5; j_gene: TRBJ2-5; d_gene: TRBD2; abundance: .; CDR3aa: CASSLVGGGWETQYF; CDR3nt: TGTGCCAGCAGCTTGGTTGGCGGGGGATGGGAGACCCAGTACTTC
v_gene: TRBV24-1; j_gene: TRBJ1-1; d_gene: TRBD1; abundance: many; CDR3aa: CATSPGTGLNTEAFF; CDR3nt: TGTGCCACCAGTCCCGGGACAGGACTCAACACTGAAGCTTTCTTT
v_gene: TRBV5-1; j_gene: TRBJ2-3; d_gene: TRBD2; abundance: .; CDR3aa: CASSLAAGGVYTDTQYF; CDR3nt: TGCGCCAGCAGCTTGGCGGCGGGAGGGGTTTACACAGATACGCAGTATTTT
v_gene: TRBV7-9; j_gene: TRBJ2-3; d_gene: .; abundance: few; CDR3aa: CASGGNTDTQYF; CDR3nt: TGTGCCAGCGGGGGGAACACAGATACGCAGTATTTT
v_gene: TRBV9; j_gene: TRBJ2-3; d_gene: TRBD2; abundance: many; CDR3aa: CASSVGLAGGTDTQYF; CDR3nt: TGTGCCAGCAGCGTTGGGCTAGCGGGGGGCACAGATACGCAGTATTTT
v_gene: TRBV7-8; j_gene: TRBJ2-3; d_gene: TRBD2; abundance: many; CDR3aa: CASSFRLAGHPTDTQYF; CDR3nt: TGTGCCAGCAGCTTTCGACTAGCGGGGCATCCCACAGATACGCAGTATTTT
v_gene: TRBV18; j_gene: TRBJ1-1; d_gene: .; abundance: few; CDR3aa: CASSGRITEAFF; CDR3nt: TGTGCCAGCTCAGGTCGAATTACTGAAGCTTTCTTT
v_gene: TRBV18; j_gene: TRBJ1-2; d_gene: .; abundance: many; CDR3aa: CASSPPGTDNYGYTF; CDR3nt: TGTGCCAGCTCACCCCCCGGGACGGATAACTATGGCTACACCTTC
v_gene: TRBV7-8; j_gene: TRBJ2-3; d_gene: TRBD1; abundance: few; CDR3aa: CASSADRVGTDTQYF; CDR3nt: TGTGCCAGCAGCGCAGACAGGGTTGGAACAGATACGCAGTATTTT
v_gene: TRBV28; j_gene: TRBJ2-7; d_gene: .; abundance: many; CDR3aa: CASSWANSEYEQYF; CDR3nt: TGTGCCAGCAGTTGGGCGAATAGTGAGTACGAGCAGTACTTC
v_gene: TRBV6-6; j_gene: TRBJ2-7; d_gene: .; abundance: many; CDR3aa: CASSYSAGMSSYEQYF; CDR3nt: TGTGCCAGCAGTTACTCGGCAGGGATGAGCTCCTACGAGCAGTACTTC
v_gene: TRBV29-1; j_gene: TRBJ2-3; d_gene: .; abundance: few; CDR3aa: CSVEDRPRRDTQYF; CDR3nt: TGCAGCGTTGAAGATCGCCCGCGGCGGGATACGCAGTATTTT
v_gene: TRBV29-1; j_gene: TRBJ1-1; d_gene: TRBD1; abundance: .; CDR3aa: CSVEDMFRGMNTEAFF; CDR3nt: TGCAGCGTTGAAGATATGTTCAGGGGGATGAACACTGAAGCTTTCTTT
v_gene: TRBV12-3/TRBV12-4; j_gene: TRBJ2-1; d_gene: TRBD2; abundance: many; CDR3aa: CASSLARLAGGPDEQFF; CDR3nt: TGTGCCAGCAGTTTAGCAAGACTAGCGGGGGGGCCCGATGAGCAGTTCTTC
v_gene: TRBV29-1; j_gene: TRBJ1-2; d_gene: .; abundance: .; CDR3aa: CSVEKDGEVGYTF; CDR3nt: TGCAGCGTTGAGAAGGACGGGGAGGTTGGCTACACCTTC
v_gene: TRBV9; j_gene: TRBJ2-7; d_gene: .; abundance: many; CDR3aa: CASSVDGGRSYEQYF; CDR3nt: TGTGCCAGCAGCGTAGACGGGGGGCGGTCCTACGAGCAGTACTTC
v_gene: TRBV5-1; j_gene: TRBJ2-3; d_gene: .; abundance: many; CDR3aa: CASSLETDQDTQYF; CDR3nt: TGCGCCAGCAGCTTGGAGACAGATCAAGATACGCAGTATTTT